Listed here is a single TCR beta chain. The length of the CDR3 is 15 residues. Germline loops: CDR1 LNHDA, CDR2 SQIVND (reference sequence). The V segment lost 6 bases and the J segment 4 bases; nucleotides outside the gene matches: 8. For TCRbeta, the library was prepared with unique molecular identifiers. TCRdb independently ran MiXCR on the PCR reads; one entry per CDR3 protein. The sample has 420,000 or so distinct CDR3 sequences, about 11% seen once. This record comes from a study of T-cell reconstitution after alpha-beta-depleted transplantation in children. This sequence joins TRBV19 and TRBJ2-2; 7 nucleotides agree with TRBD1. This receptor was taken from a human donor who donated a stem cell graft to a child with acute myeloid leukemia. The starting material was PBMCs from the stem cell graft donor, obtained from the stem cell graft. CDR3 sequence: CASRRPTGSTGELFF. The CDR3 bases are TGTGCCAGTAGACGTCCGACAGGGTCCACCGGGGAGCTGTTTTTT.